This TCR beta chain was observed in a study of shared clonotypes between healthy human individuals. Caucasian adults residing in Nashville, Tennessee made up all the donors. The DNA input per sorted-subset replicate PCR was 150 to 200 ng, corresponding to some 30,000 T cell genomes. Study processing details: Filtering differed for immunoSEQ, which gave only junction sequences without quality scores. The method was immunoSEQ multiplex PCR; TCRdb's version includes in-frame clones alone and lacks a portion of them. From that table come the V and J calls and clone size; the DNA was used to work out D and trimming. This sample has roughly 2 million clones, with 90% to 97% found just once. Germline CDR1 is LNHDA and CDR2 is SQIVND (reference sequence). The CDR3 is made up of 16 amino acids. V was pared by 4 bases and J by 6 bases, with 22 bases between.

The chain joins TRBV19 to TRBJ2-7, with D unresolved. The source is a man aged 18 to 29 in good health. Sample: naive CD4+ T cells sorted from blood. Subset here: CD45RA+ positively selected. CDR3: CASSKGRALAGTEQYF. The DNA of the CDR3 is TGTGCCAGTAGTAAGGGAAGAGCTCTGGCTGGCACCGAGCAGTACTTC.